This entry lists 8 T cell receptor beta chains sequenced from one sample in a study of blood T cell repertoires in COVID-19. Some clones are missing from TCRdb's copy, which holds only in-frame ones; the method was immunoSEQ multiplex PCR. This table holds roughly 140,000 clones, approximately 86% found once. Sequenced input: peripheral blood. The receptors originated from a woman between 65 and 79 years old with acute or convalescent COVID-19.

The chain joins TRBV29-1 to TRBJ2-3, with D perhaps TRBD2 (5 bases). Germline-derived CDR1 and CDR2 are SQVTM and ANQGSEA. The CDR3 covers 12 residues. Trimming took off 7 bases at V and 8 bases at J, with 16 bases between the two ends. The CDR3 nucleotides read TGCAGCGCCAGGTCTGCCGGAGGTACGCAGTATTTT. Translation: CSARSAGGTQYF.

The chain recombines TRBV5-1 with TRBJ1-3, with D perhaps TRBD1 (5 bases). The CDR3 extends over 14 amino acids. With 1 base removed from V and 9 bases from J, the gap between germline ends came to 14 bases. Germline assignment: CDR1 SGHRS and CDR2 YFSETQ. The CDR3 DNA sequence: TGCGCCAGCAGCTTGCTGGGGGAGGCAAGCACCATATATTTT. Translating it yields CASSLLGEASTIYF.

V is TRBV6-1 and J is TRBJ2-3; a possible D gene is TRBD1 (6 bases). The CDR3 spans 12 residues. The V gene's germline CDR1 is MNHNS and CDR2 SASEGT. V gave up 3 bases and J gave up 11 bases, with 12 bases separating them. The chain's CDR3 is CASSDHGQWQYF. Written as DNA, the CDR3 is TGTGCCAGCAGTGACCACGGACAGTGGCAGTATTTT.

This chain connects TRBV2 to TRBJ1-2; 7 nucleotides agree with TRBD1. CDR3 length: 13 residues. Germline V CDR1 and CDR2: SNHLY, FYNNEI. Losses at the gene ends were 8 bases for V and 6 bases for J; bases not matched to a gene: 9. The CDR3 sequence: CASLGQAENGYTF. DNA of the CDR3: TGTGCCAGCTTAGGACAGGCGGAGAATGGCTACACCTTC. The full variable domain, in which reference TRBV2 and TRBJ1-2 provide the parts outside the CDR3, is EPEVTQTPSHQVTQMGQEVILRCVPISNHLYFYWYRQILGQKVEFLVSFYNNEISEKSEIFDDQFSVERPDGSNFTLKIRSTKLEDSAMYFCASLGQAENGYTFGSGTRLTVV.

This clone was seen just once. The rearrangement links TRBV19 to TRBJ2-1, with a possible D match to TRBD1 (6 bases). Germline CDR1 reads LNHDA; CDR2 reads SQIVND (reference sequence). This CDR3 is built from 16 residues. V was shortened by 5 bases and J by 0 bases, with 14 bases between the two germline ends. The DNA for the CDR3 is TGTGCCAGTAGTTACATGACAGGAAGCTCCTACAATGAGCAGTTCTTC. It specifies CASSYMTGSSYNEQFF.

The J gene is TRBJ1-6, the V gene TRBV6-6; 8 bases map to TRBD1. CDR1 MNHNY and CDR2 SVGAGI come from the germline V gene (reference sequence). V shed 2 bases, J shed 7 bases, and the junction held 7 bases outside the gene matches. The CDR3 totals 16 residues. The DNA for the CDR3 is TGTGCCAGCAGTTACGGGGACAGGACGGGGAATTCACCCCTCCACTTT. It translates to CASSYGDRTGNSPLHF.

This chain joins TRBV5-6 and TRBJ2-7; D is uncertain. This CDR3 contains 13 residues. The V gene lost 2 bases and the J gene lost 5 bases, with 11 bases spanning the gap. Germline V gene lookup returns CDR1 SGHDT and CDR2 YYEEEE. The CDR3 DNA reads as TGTGCCAGCAGCTTAATTCGGTCCGACGAGCAGTACTTC. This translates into CASSLIRSDEQYF. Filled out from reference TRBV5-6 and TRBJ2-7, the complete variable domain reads DAGVTQSPTHLIKTRGQQVTLRCSPKSGHDTVSWYQQALGQGPQFIFQYYEEEERQRGNFPDRFSGHQFPNYSSELNVNALLLGDSALYLCASSLIRSDEQYFGPGTRLTVT.

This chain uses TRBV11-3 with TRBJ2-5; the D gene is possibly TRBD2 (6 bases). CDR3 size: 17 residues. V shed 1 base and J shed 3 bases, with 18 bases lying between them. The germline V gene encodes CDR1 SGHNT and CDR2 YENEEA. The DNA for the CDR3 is TGTGCCAGCAGCTTAGGACTATTGGGGAGGCTGGAAGAGACCCAGTACTTC. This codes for CASSLGLLGRLEETQYF.